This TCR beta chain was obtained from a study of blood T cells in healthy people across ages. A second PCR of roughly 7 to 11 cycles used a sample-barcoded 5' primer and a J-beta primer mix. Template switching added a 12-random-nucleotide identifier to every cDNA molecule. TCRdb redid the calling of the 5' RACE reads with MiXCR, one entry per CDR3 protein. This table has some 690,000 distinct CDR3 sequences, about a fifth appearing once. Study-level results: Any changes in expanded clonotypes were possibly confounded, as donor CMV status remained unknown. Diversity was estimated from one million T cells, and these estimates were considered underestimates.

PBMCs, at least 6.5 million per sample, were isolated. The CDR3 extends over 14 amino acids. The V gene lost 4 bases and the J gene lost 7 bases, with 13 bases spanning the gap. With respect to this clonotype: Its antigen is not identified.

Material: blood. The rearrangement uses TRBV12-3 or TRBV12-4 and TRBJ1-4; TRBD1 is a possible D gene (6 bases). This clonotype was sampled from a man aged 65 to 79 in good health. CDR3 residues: CASSSGVLGEKLFF. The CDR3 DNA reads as TGTGCCAGCAGTTCAGGGGTTTTGGGTGAAAAACTGTTTTTT.